A single sample gave rise to the 5 T cell receptor beta chains below, sequenced in a study of CD8 T cells in Susac syndrome. RNA was extracted with the RNeasy kit, and a quantity of 0.5 to 1 ug was reverse transcribed using random hexamers. TCRdb used MiXCR to reprocess the immunoSEQ multiplex PCR reads, holding one entry per CDR3 protein. The table has under 350,000 distinct CDR3 sequences, under 95% seen once. Sequenced input: CD4+ T cells from PBMCs. These receptors were taken from a human donor with multiple sclerosis.

This sequence joins TRBV5-1 and TRBJ2-7; 7 bases match TRBD1. The CDR3 spans 15 residues. Germline V gene lookup returns CDR1 SGHRS and CDR2 YFSETQ. The ends lost 2 bases at V and 4 bases at J; junction bases unmatched: 9. CDR3 DNA sequence: TGCGCCAGCAGCTTAATAGGGCAGGGGGATTACGAGCAGTACTTC. Amino acid sequence: CASSLIGQGDYEQYF.

CDR3: CASSDRTTSGSQETQYF. The CDR3 DNA reads as TGTGCCAGCAGCGACCGCACGACTAGCGGGAGCCAAGAGACCCAGTACTTC. The rearrangement uses TRBV7-2 and TRBJ2-5; 12 nucleotides align to TRBD2. The J segment lost 1 base and the V segment lost 5 bases, leaving 8 bases of the junction unmatched. CDR1 and CDR2 from the germline V gene are SGHTA and FQGNSA. This CDR3 has 17 residues.

As DNA, the CDR3 is TGTGCCAGTAGTATCGCCAGGGGAGATACGCAGTATTTT. It yields the protein CASSIARGDTQYF. The rearrangement joins TRBV19 to TRBJ2-3; the D gene is possibly TRBD1 (6 bases). Germline V gene sequence: CDR1 LNHDA, CDR2 SQIVND (reference sequence). V was cut by 3 bases and J by 5 bases, with 9 bases left in between. The CDR3 runs to 13 residues.

This clonotype was seen just once. V gene TRBV4-2 combines with J gene TRBJ2-2; the match to TRBD2 covers 9 bases. CDR3 size: 17 residues. Losses at the gene ends were 6 bases for V and 5 bases for J; bases not matched to a gene: 13. From germline, CDR1 is LGHNA and CDR2 YNFKEQ. The DNA for the CDR3 is TGTGCCAGCAGGTCGGAAAAGCTAGCGGGAAATACCGGGGAGCTGTTTTTT. Encoded protein: CASRSEKLAGNTGELFF.

The genes are TRBV5-1 and TRBJ1-5; 8 bases align to TRBD1. The CDR3 extends over 15 amino acids. The germline gives CDR1 SGHRS, CDR2 YFSETQ. J lost 2 bases, V lost 5 bases, and 6 bases had no gene match. The CDR3 DNA sequence: TGCGCCAGCAGACCAGACAGGGGACGCAATCAGCCCCAGCATTTT. This gives the protein CASRPDRGRNQPQHF.